This TCR beta chain was obtained from a study of PD-L1 blockade in urothelial cancer. Turning to the study itself: Males with bladder-origin urothelial cancer constituted twenty-five of 29 patients. Per blood sample, T cells had a median of 141,255.

Patients yielded 1 to 8 samples each, pretreatment and on-treatment. The CDR3 contains 16 residues. Germline CDR1 is SGHNT and CDR2 is YYREEE (reference sequence). V gave up 3 bases and J gave up 5 bases; unmatched junction bases: 9. Study-wide findings and caveats: Pretreatment blood TCR clonality under the median forecast improved survival.

To note about this clone: Its antigen is undetermined.

The protocol was immunoSEQ multiplex PCR, while the TCRdb copy is restricted to in-frame clones and leaves out a portion. Of more than 65,000 clones detected, roughly nine tenths appear once; the ten largest clones hold roughly 5.7%. The chain has TRBV5-4 and TRBJ2-1, with 9 bases matching TRBD1. This sequence was found in a woman aged 65 to 85 with urothelial cancer. The sample in question was PBMCs, obtained around atezolizumab (anti-PD-L1) treatment. CDR3 coding DNA: TGTGCCAGCAGCTCATCATGGACAGGGGACCACAATGAGCAGTTCTTC. Residues: CASSSSWTGDHNEQFF.